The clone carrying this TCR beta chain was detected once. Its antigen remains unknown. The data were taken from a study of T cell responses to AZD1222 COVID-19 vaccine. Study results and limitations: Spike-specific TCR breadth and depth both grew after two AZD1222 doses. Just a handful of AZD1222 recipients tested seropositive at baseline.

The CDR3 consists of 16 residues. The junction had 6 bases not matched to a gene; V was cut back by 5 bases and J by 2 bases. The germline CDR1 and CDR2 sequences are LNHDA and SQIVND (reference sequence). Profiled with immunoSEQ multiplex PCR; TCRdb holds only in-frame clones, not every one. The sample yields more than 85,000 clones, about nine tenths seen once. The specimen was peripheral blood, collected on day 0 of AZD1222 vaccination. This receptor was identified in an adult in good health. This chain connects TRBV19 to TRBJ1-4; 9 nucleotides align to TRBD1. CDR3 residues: CASSDDRGSTNEKLFF. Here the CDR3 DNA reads TGTGCCAGTAGTGACGACAGGGGGTCGACTAATGAAAAACTGTTTTTT.